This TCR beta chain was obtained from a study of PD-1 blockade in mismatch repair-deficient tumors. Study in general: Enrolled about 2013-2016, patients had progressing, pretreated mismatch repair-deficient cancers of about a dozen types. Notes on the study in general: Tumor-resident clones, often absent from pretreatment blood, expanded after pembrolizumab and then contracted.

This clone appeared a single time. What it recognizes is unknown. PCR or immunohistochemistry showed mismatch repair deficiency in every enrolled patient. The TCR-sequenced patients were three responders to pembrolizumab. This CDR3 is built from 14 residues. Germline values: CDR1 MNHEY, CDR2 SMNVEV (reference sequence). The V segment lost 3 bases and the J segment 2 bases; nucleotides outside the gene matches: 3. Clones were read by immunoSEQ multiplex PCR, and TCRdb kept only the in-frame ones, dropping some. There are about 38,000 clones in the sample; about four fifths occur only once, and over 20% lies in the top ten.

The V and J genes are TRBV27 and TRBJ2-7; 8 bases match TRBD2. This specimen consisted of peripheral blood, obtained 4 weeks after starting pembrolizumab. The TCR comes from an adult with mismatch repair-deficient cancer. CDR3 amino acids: CASSLSGGPYEQYF. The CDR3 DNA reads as TGTGCCAGCAGTTTGTCGGGAGGGCCCTACGAGCAGTACTTC.